Included here is one T cell receptor (beta chain) sequence, with context. This CDR3 has 17 amino acids. J lost 0 bases, V lost 0 bases, and 5 bases had no gene match. Per the germline V gene, CDR1 is SEHNR and CDR2 is FQNEAQ (reference sequence). These data originate in a study of response to subunit inactivated influenza vaccine. TCRdb reprocessed the RT-PCR reads via MiXCR and lists one record per CDR3 protein. Of hundreds of thousands of distinct CDR3 sequences listed, about 11% are singletons. The same sample was also studied in work on T cells expressing NK-cell markers. That work states: Researchers built TCR beta cDNA using 5'RACE template switching with UMIs. Restriction of sorting to alpha-beta TCR T cells was accomplished in several experiments using an anti-gamma-delta TCR antibody. One observes that, in a handful of donors, these clonotypes were also the leading ones within the CD3+CD56-NKG2C+ fraction.

The receptor was isolated from a man aged 45-60 years who received an inactivated influenza vaccine. The chain employs TRBV7-9 and TRBJ2-3; TRBD2 matches 8 bases. This material consisted of PBMCs from blood, taken on the day of vaccination. This chain's CDR3 is CASSLAEASGSTDTQYF. The CDR3 nucleotides read TGTGCCAGCAGCTTAGCTGAGGCTAGCGGGAGCACAGATACGCAGTATTTT.